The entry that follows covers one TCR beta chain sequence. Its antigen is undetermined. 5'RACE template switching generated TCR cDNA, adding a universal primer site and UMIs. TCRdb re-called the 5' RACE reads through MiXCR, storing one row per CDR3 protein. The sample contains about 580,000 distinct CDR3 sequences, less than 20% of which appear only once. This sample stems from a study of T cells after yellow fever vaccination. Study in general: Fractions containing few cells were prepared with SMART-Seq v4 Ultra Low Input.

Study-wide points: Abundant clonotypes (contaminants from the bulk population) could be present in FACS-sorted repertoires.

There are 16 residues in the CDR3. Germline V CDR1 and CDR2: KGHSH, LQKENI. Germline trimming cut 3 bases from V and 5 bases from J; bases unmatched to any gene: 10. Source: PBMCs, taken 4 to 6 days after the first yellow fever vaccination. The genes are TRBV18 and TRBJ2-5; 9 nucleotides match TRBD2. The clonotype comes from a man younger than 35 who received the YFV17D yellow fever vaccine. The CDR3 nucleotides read TGTGCCAGCTCACCGGTTAGCGGGGGACGCTTTGAGACCCAGTACTTC. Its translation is CASSPVSGGRFETQYF.